This T cell receptor (beta chain) is drawn from a study of blood T cells in healthy people across ages. Germline assignment: CDR1 ENHRY and CDR2 SYGVKD. V lost 0 bases and J 7 bases, leaving 15 bases between the germline ends. The CDR3 covers 15 residues. A note on this clonotype: Its target is not known.

Study outcomes and limitations: Strong correlation existed between TCR beta diversity and naive T cell percentage. Diversity was estimated from one million T cells, and these estimates were considered underestimates.

Through a sample-barcoded 5' primer and a J-beta primer mix, a second PCR was run for roughly 6 to 11 cycles. Each cDNA molecule received a tag from a template-switch adaptor that had 12 random nucleotides. A minimum of 2.5 million CDR3-containing paired-end reads was obtained for each sample. Using its own MiXCR run on the 5' RACE reads, TCRdb lists one record per CDR3 protein. The data hold some 760,000 distinct CDR3 sequences, with just under 25% observed a single time. These sequences were also reported in another study, on T cells of mothers and their children.

This clonotype originated in a boy younger than 18 in good health. This sequence joins TRBV10-3 and TRBJ2-5; the D gene is possibly TRBD2 (6 bases). Sequencing used blood. The CDR3 bases are TGTGCCATCAGTGAGTCTGCCCCCCAGACTAGGACCCAGTACTTC. Encoded protein: CAISESAPQTRTQYF.